This TCR beta chain was sequenced for a study of OX40 agonist ivuxolimab in advanced cancers. Study overall: Cohort: about 80% men, mean age approximately 66, aged about 20 to 79. The study, taken as a whole, reports: With doses of 0.1 to 3.0 mg/kg, CD4+ and CD8+ blood T cells had undergone clonal expansion by week 6.

About this clone: What it recognizes is unknown.

The protocol was immunoSEQ multiplex PCR, while the TCRdb copy is restricted to in-frame clones and leaves out a portion. Here the sample spans tens of thousands of clones, around 91% being singletons. The germline V and J ends were trimmed by 0 bases and 2 bases, with 12 bases remaining between them. Germline CDR1 is SGHRS and CDR2 is YFSETQ. This CDR3 is built from 17 residues. The clonotype comes from an adult with an advanced solid tumor such as melanoma, head and neck, liver or kidney cancer. The chain joins TRBV5-1 to TRBJ2-6; possible D gene TRBD2, 6 bases. This sample comprised CD4+ or CD8+ T cells sorted from blood, obtained in a trial of the OX40 agonist ivuxolimab. The chain's CDR3 is CASSLEVGGTGANVLTF. Here the CDR3 DNA reads TGCGCCAGCAGCTTGGAAGTTGGGGGGACTGGGGCCAACGTCCTGACTTTC.